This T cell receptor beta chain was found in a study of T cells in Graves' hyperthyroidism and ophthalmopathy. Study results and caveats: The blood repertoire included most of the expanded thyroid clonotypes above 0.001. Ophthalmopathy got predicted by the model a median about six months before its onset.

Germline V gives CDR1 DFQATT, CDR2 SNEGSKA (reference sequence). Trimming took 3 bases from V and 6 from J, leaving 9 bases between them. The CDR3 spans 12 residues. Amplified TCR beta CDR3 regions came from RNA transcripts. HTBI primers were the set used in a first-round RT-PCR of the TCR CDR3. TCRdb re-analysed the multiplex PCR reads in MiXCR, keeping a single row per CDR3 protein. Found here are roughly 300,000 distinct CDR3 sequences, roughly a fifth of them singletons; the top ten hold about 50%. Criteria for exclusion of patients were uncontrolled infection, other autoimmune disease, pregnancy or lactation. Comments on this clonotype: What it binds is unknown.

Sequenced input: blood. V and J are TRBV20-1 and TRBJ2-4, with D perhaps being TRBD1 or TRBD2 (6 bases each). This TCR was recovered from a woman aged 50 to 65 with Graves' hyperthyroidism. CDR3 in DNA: TGCAGTGCTAGTGGAGGGGGAAACATTCAGTACTTC. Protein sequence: CSASGGGNIQYF.